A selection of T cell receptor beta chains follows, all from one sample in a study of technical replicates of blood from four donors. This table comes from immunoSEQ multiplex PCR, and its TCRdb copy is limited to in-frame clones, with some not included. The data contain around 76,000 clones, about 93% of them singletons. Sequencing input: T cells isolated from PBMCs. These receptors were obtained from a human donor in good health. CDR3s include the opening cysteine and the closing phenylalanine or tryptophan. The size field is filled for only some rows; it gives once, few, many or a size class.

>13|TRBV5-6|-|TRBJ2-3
CASSLTVTDTQYF
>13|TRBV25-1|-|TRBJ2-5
CASSGQRWETQYF
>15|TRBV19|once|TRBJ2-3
CASSRGLAIPDTQYF
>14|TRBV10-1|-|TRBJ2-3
CASSRDSSTDTQYF
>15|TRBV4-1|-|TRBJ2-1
CASSQSSGRANEQFF
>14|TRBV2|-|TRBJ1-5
CANVKDGDNQPQHF
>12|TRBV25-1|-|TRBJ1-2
CASWDRGHGYTF
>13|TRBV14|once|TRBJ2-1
CASSQDYYNEQFF
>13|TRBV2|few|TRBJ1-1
CASSWTGETEAFF
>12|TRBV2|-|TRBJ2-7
CASRSFSYEQYF
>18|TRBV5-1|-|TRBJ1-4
CASSSYPGQGAPNEKLFF
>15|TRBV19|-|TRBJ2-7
CASSPRTGSSYEQYF
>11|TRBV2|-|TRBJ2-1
CASSTGDEQFF
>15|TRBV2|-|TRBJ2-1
CASRDLAGSYNEQFF
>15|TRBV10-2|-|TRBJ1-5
CASSVGGHSNQPQHF
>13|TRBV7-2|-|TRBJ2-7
CASSLQGNYEQYF
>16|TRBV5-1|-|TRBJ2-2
CASSPRQGTNTGELFF
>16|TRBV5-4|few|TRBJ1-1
CASSLATFSMNTEAFF
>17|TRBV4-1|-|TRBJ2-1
CASSFRAGTSSYNEQFF
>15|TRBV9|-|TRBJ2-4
CASSVSGLAQNIQYF
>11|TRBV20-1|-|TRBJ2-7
CSAQGGYEQYF
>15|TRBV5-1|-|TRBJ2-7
CASSQRRGLTYEQYF
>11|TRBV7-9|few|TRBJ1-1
CASSLGQSAPF
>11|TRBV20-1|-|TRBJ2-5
CSAWDWGTQYF
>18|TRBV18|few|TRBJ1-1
CASSPPQSSGQGKTEAFF
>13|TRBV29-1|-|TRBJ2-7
CSVESPGGYEQYF
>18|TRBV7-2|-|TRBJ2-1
CASSFDRTSGRDYNEQFF
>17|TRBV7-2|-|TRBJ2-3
CASSLKSGRVTGDTQYF
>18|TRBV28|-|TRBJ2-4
CASSLRGRRGLAKNIQYF
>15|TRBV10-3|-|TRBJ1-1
CAISEGQSPNTEAFF
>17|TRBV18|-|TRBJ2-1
CASSPDLAGGHYNEQFF
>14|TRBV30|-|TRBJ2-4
CAHNRDTAKNIQYF
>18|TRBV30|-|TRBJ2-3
CAWSKGLAGGTSTDTQYF
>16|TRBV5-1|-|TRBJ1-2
CASSLGSGQEGYGYTF
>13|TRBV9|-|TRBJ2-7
CASSMGQGSEQYF
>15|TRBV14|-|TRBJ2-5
CASSRDGGAGETQYF
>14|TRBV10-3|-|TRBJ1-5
CAISEGQGYQPQHF
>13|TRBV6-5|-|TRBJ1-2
CASRGGTYNGYTF
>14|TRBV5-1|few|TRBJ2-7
CASSLPSNSYEQYF
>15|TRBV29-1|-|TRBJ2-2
CSVSSGQGQTGELFF
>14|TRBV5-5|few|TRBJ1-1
CASSPGLSNTEAFF
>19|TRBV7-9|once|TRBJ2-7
CASSSSGAGNPVALYEQYF
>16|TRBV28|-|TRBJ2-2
CASSFPSGSGTGELFF
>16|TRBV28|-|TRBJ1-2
CASSFSFGAGRVGYTF
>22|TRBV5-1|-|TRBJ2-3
CASSLARGTSGGNGLAPDTQYF
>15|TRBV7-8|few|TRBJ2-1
CASCEYTSGSNEQFF
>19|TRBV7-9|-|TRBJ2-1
CASSLNRGLAGGVNNEQFF
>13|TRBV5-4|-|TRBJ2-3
CASKTGGTDTQYF